The rows below give T cell receptor beta chains drawn from one sample of a study of T cell changes during pregnancy in multiple sclerosis. Assay used: immunoSEQ multiplex PCR; TCRdb lists only in-frame clones, some missing. There are some 110,000 clones in the sample; 90% to 95% occur only once, and about 1.6% lies in the top ten. This sample comprised peripheral blood, obtained in the third trimester of pregnancy. The receptors originated from a female donor with multiple sclerosis, enrolled in a pregnancy study. The CDR3 runs from the conserved cysteine through the conserved F or W. Fields, in order: V gene, CDR3 length, CDR3 protein.

TRBV19 15 CASSSRTGVKNIQYF
TRBV28 16 CASSQTSGSNTGELFF
TRBV19 17 CASTQIRQHLANYGYTF
TRBV28 16 CASSLGLAGGWNEQFF
TRBV9 17 CASSPTLGLAEYNEQFF
TRBV5-1 15 CASSLIGGGNTEAFF
TRBV19 13 CASTLGTGNGYTF
TRBV28 13 CASITRGHQRQFF
TRBV5-5 15 CASGRTSDPYNEQFF
TRBV27 14 CASSLGRASQPQHF
TRBV5-1 17 CASSLSTSGRVYNEQFF
TRBV7-8 14 CASSLGGSHQPQHF
TRBV7-9 14 CASSFGTAIYEQYF
TRBV30 12 CAWSPGSDTQYF
TRBV15 16 CATSRVVGRGAYGYTF
TRBV7-6 14 CASSSLQGNTEAFF
TRBV30 12 CAWTPGRTEAFF
TRBV4-1 14 CASSQDRQIHEQYF
TRBV15 15 CATSRVNSGAREQYF
TRBV28 14 CASSELAGPGELFF
TRBV4-1 17 CASSRLAGGANTGELFF
TRBV27 13 CASSLLSNEKLFF
TRBV6-5 16 CASSYSKTEVEDTQYF
TRBV5-8 16 CASSLDRGDSGNTIYF
TRBV6-5 13 CASSYSESYEQYF
TRBV9 14 CASSVVWTADTQYF
TRBV28 15 CASRHATGKYNEQFF
TRBV18 14 CASSAGTGNEKLFF
TRBV5-1 13 CASSLRDSYGYTF
TRBV27 15 CASSSWDRSRGGYTF
TRBV7-9 17 CASIPGSLASYQETQYF
TRBV5-1 15 CASSLGLAGPNEQFF
TRBV30 11 CAWSRGKGYTF
TRBV5-1 16 CASSLASGPPSYEQYF
TRBV5-1 13 CASSYRTRETQYF
TRBV28 10 CASRAGEQFF
TRBV5-1 15 CASSLDAGSSYEQYF
TRBV6-6 16 CASSYSRDTANYGYTF
TRBV18 14 CASSPVDRDQPQHF
TRBV19 14 CASNWRNSGNTIYF
TRBV4-1 20 CASSHPGQGDSLRNYNEQFF
TRBV5-1 13 CASSLTGEETQYF
TRBV19 18 CASSLPGQGRAGGYTQYF
TRBV6-6 13 CASSTGGNQPQHF